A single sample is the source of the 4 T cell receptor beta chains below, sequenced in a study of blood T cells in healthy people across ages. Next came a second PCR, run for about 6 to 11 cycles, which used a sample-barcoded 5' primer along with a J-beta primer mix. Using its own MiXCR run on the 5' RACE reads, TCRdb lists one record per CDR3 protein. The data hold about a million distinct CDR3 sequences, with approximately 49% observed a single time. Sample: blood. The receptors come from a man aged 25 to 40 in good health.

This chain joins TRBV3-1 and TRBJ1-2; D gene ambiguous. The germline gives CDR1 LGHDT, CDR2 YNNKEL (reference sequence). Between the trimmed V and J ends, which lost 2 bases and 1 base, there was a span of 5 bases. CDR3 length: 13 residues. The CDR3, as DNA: TGTGCCAGCAGCCAACCGGATAACTATGGCTACACCTTC. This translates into CASSQPDNYGYTF.

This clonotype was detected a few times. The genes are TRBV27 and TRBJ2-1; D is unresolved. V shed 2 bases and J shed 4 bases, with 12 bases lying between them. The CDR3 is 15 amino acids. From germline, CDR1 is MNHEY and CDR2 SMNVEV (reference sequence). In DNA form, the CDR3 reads TGTGCCAGCAGTTTAGGAGCCACTGGGTACAATGAGCAGTTCTTC. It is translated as CASSLGATGYNEQFF.

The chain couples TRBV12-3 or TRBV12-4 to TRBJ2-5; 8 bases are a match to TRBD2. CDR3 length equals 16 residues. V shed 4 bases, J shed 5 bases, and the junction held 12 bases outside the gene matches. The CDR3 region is CASSSLAGFGVETQYF. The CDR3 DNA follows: TGTGCCAGCAGTTCCTTAGCGGGATTCGGAGTGGAGACCCAGTACTTC.

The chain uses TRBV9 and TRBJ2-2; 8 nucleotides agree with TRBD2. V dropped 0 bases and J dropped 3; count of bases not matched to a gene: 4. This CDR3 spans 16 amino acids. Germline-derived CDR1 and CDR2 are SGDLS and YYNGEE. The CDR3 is CASSVDGGADTGELFF. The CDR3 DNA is TGTGCCAGCAGCGTAGACGGGGGGGCTGACACCGGGGAGCTGTTTTTT.